These 8 T cell receptor beta chains were all obtained from the same sample, sequenced in a study of blood T cell repertoires in COVID-19 (dated by TCRdb to the early 2020s). The library was prepared using the immunoSEQ multiplex PCR assay. In its TCRdb copy, this immuneACCESS table keeps in-frame sequences only and misses some clones. Where compared with another copy, unresolved V genes explain less than half of these, and the others have no known cause. This sample lists around 470,000 clones; less than 95% were detected once. Of the sample, more than 0.55% is held by the ten largest clones. The sequenced sample was PBMCs or T cells enriched from blood (not recorded which). Receptors were obtained from a man between 18 and 35 years old who had recovered from COVID-19.

CDR3 amino acids: CASSFKLYAEQFF. CDR3 nucleotides: TGTGCCAGCAGCTTTAAACTATATGCTGAGCAGTTCTTC. The chain carries TRBV5-6 and TRBJ2-1; D not certain. Germline assignment: CDR1 SGHDT and CDR2 YYEEEE. Deletions cut 2 bases from V and 9 bases from J, with 12 bases between. This CDR3 comprises 13 residues.

The chain combines TRBV6-5 with TRBJ1-6; TRBD1 matches 8 bases. J gave up 10 bases and V 8 bases, and 4 bases lay outside the gene matches. Germline V gives CDR1 MNHEY, CDR2 SVGAGI. The CDR3 loop spans 12 amino acids. The CDR3 nucleotides read TGTGCCAGCCGGACAGGGTGGTCACCCCTCCACTTT. Translated: CASRTGWSPLHF.

This chain uses TRBV6-5 with TRBJ1-2; TRBD1 is a possible D gene (5 bases). CDR1 and CDR2 from the germline V gene are MNHEY and SVGAGI. The CDR3 is 13 residues long. Trimming took off 6 bases at V and 2 bases at J, with 10 bases between the two ends. The CDR3 is CASSQRGNYGYTF. The CDR3 bases are TGTGCCAGCAGCCAACGGGGGAACTATGGCTACACCTTC.

V usage is TRBV6-5 and J usage is TRBJ1-2, with TRBD1 as a possible D gene (5 bases). Germline V gene lookup returns CDR1 MNHEY and CDR2 SVGAGI. The V gene lost 8 bases and the J gene lost 8 bases, with 18 bases spanning the gap. The CDR3 is 13 residues long. CDR3 protein: CASAHRGETGYTF. Here the CDR3 DNA reads TGTGCCAGCGCCCATCGGGGGGAAACGGGCTACACCTTC.

This clone showed up just a few times. The V call is TRBV28, the J call TRBJ1-1; the D is unclear. The CDR3 loop spans 14 amino acids. Germline loops: CDR1 MDHEN, CDR2 SYDVKM. V shed 2 bases and J shed 5 bases, with 12 bases lying between them. This CDR3 reads CASSLIQRRTEAFF. The CDR3 coding sequence is TGTGCCAGCAGTTTAATCCAGAGGAGGACTGAAGCTTTCTTT.

J is TRBJ1-5 and V is TRBV6-5; 10 bases are a match to TRBD1. The CDR3 totals 14 residues. Germline CDR1 reads MNHEY; CDR2 reads SVGAGI. The junction had 7 bases not matched to a gene; V was cut back by 7 bases and J by 7 bases. The CDR3 DNA sequence: TGTGCCAGCACATCGGGACAGGGGAGACAGCCCCAGCATTTT. As protein: CASTSGQGRQPQHF.

This clone was counted only a few times. The chain is built from TRBV6-5 and TRBJ2-1, with D possibly TRBD1 on 5 matching bases. Germline V CDR1 and CDR2: MNHEY, SVGAGI. V lost 7 bases to trimming and J lost 6 bases, with 13 bases between them. This CDR3 spans 13 amino acids. The CDR3 region has the DNA TGTGCCAGCAAGGGGTCAGGGCCCAATGAGCAGTTCTTC. Translation: CASKGSGPNEQFF.

As for this clone: This CDR3 is also generated by other DNA sequences in the sample. J is TRBJ1-2 and V is TRBV7-2; TRBD1 agrees at 7 bases. The CDR3 is 13 amino acids. CDR1 is SGHTA and CDR2 is FQGNSA in the germline V gene. After removal of 3 bases from V and 8 bases from J, the junction contained 6 bases not matched to a gene. The CDR3 bases are TGTGCCAGCAGCTTGACAGGGAGCCGAGGCTACACCTTC. Its translation: CASSLTGSRGYTF.